This T cell receptor beta chain was profiled in a study of blood T cell repertoires in COVID-19. Study summary: Italy, Spain and the United States were the sources of the convalescent and acute COVID-19 samples. The cDNA or gDNA used as material had been derived from T cells, B-cell-depleted T cells, or PBMCs.

TCRdb keeps only in-frame clones here, not all; method: immunoSEQ multiplex PCR. The table lists approximately 290,000 clones, 85% to 90% of them singletons. Adults between roughly 18 and 89 years of age took part from more than 20 US areas. Clinical history reported by participants formed the basis on which cohorts were assigned. The CDR3 length is 16 residues. CDR1 and CDR2 (germline): KGHSH, LQKENI. The J segment lost 6 bases and the V segment lost 4 bases, leaving 11 bases of the junction unmatched. Sequencing input: PBMCs or T cells enriched from blood (not recorded which). The receptor comes from a woman younger than 35 with acute COVID-19. The chain recombines TRBV18 with TRBJ2-1, with 8 bases that match TRBD2. CDR3 coding DNA: TGTGCCAGCTCACTCTTAGCGGGAAATTCCCTCAATGAGCAGTTCTTC. Translating it yields CASSLLAGNSLNEQFF.